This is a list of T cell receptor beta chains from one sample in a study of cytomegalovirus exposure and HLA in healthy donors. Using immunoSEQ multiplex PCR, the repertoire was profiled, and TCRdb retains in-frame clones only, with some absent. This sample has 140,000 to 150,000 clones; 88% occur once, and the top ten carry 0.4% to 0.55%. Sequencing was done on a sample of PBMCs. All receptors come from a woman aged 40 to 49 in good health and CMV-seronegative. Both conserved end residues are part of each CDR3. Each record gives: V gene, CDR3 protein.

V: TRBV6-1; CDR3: CASSATYSDTQYF
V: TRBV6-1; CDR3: CASSESPLAEASSYNEQFF
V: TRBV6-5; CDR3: CASREGDRRAGELFF
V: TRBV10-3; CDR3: CAISDDRGSGELFF
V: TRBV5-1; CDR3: CASSLELAGGGETQYF
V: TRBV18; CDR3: CASSPTAGISTEAFF
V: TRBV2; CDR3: CASSEIGENQPQHF
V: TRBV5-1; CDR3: CASSSTGDTYNEQFF
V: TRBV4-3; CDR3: CASSHIGGAGYNEQFF
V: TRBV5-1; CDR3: CASSQDMARLLSTDTQYF
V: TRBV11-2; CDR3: CASSNRLAGVQETQYF
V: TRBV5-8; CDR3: CASSSRTGWTEAFF
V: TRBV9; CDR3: CASSRQGASYEQYF
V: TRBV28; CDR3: CASQRGRTTEAFF
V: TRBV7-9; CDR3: CSSSPGTGNAGNTIYF
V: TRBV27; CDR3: CASSLSGTGDPYEQYF
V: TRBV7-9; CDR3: CASSLGGEGTDTQYF
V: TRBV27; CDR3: CASSWGRPNGRPQHF
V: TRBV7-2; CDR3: CASRMTSGSYEQYF
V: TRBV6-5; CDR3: CASSQDGTGLGYTF
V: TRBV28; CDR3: CASHDRVGEQYF
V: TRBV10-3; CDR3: CATGATGTGVWETQYF
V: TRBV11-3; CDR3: CASSLRTSGYSYNEQFF
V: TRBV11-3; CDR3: CASSSGGSTDTQYF
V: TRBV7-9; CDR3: CSSSWGQNTEAFF
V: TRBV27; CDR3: CASSFWGWRSPLHF
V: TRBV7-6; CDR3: CASSPGTSLSHEQYF
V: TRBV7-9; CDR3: CSSSYNAGETQYF
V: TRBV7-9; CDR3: CSSSPDTAYEQYF
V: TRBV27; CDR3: CASSLSGRNYNEQFF